These T cell receptor beta chains were read from a single sample in a study of graft-versus-host responses after intestinal transplantation. Their antigens are not known. TCRdb's table, derived via immunoSEQ multiplex PCR, lists solely in-frame clones and lacks some. The table has about 100,000 clones, about 90% seen once. Sample: unstimulated CD8+ T cells sorted from spleen or lymph node cells, taken before intestinal transplant. These receptor sequences come from a human donor who received an intestinal transplant. CDR3s include the opening cysteine and the closing phenylalanine or tryptophan. Each record gives: D gene, clone size, J gene, CDR3 length, V gene, CDR3 DNA, CDR3 protein. A D gene is named only where the DNA matches it firmly. Clone sizes are given selectively: once, few, many, or a class where the clone is expanded.

D gene: NA
clone size: NA
J gene: TRBJ2-7
CDR3 length: 13
V gene: TRBV13
CDR3 DNA: TGTGCCAGCAGCCCTGCAGGGTTGTACGAGCAGTACTTC
CDR3 protein: CASSPAGLYEQYF

D gene: NA
clone size: NA
J gene: TRBJ2-2
CDR3 length: 13
V gene: TRBV5-5
CDR3 DNA: TGTGCCAGCAGCTTAGGGAACACCGGGGAGCTGTTTTTT
CDR3 protein: CASSLGNTGELFF

D gene: NA
clone size: NA
J gene: TRBJ2-7
CDR3 length: 13
V gene: TRBV13
CDR3 DNA: TGTGCCAGTAAGGGGCCGCGAGGGTACGAGCAGTACTTC
CDR3 protein: CASKGPRGYEQYF

D gene: TRBD1
clone size: NA
J gene: TRBJ2-1
CDR3 length: 16
V gene: TRBV2
CDR3 DNA: TGTGCCAGCAGTGAAGGGAGACAGGGGGCCTACAATGAGCAGTTCTTC
CDR3 protein: CASSEGRQGAYNEQFF

D gene: TRBD1
clone size: NA
J gene: TRBJ2-3
CDR3 length: 14
V gene: TRBV6-6
CDR3 DNA: TGTGCCAGCATGGGACAGAGCGGCACAGACACGCAGTATTTT
CDR3 protein: CASMGQSGTDTQYF

D gene: NA
clone size: NA
J gene: TRBJ2-7
CDR3 length: 12
V gene: TRBV5-6
CDR3 DNA: TGTGCCAGCACAACGGGGCCTCGCGAGCAGTACTTC
CDR3 protein: CASTTGPREQYF

D gene: NA
clone size: NA
J gene: TRBJ2-1
CDR3 length: 16
V gene: TRBV6-6
CDR3 DNA: TGTGCCAGCAGTTACTTTGTCCCGAGCTCCTACAATGAGCAGTTCTTC
CDR3 protein: CASSYFVPSSYNEQFF

D gene: TRBD1
clone size: NA
J gene: TRBJ2-1
CDR3 length: 18
V gene: TRBV4-1
CDR3 DNA: TGCGCCAGCAGCCTAATCATAATCTCCGGGACAGACTACAATGAGCAGTTCTTC
CDR3 protein: CASSLIIISGTDYNEQFF

D gene: NA
clone size: NA
J gene: TRBJ2-3
CDR3 length: 15
V gene: TRBV6-5
CDR3 DNA: TGTGCCAGCAGTTACGGGGACGGACCCAGGGATACGCAGTATTTT
CDR3 protein: CASSYGDGPRDTQYF

D gene: NA
clone size: NA
J gene: TRBJ2-2
CDR3 length: 14
V gene: TRBV28
CDR3 DNA: TGTGCCAGCAGTTTCGAGACTTTGTCCGGGGAGCTGTTTTTT
CDR3 protein: CASSFETLSGELFF

D gene: NA
clone size: few
J gene: TRBJ1-2
CDR3 length: 12
V gene: TRBV7-2
CDR3 DNA: TGTGCCAGCAGCGGGTCAGGGCTTGGCTACACCTTC
CDR3 protein: CASSGSGLGYTF

D gene: TRBD2
clone size: NA
J gene: TRBJ2-7
CDR3 length: 14
V gene: TRBV27
CDR3 DNA: TGTGCCAGCACCCCTGCGGGAGCGTTCTACGAGCAGTACTTC
CDR3 protein: CASTPAGAFYEQYF

D gene: TRBD2
clone size: NA
J gene: TRBJ2-3
CDR3 length: 14
V gene: TRBV5-4
CDR3 DNA: TGTGCTTGCACGGGGAGGGGCGGCACAGATACGCAGTATTTT
CDR3 protein: CACTGRGGTDTQYF

D gene: NA
clone size: NA
J gene: TRBJ2-7
CDR3 length: 14
V gene: TRBV5-5
CDR3 DNA: TGTGCCAGCAGCGATGTCCTGAATGCCTACGAGCAGTACTTC
CDR3 protein: CASSDVLNAYEQYF

D gene: NA
clone size: NA
J gene: TRBJ1-3
CDR3 length: 15
V gene: TRBV4-1
CDR3 DNA: TGCGCCAGCAGCCAAGAGGGGCCGTTCGGAAACACCATATATTTT
CDR3 protein: CASSQEGPFGNTIYF

D gene: NA
clone size: few
J gene: TRBJ1-3
CDR3 length: 17
V gene: TRBV2
CDR3 DNA: TGTGCCAGCAGTGAAGCCCCCCGGGGGCGCCCTGGAAACACCATATATTTT
CDR3 protein: CASSEAPRGRPGNTIYF

D gene: TRBD1
clone size: NA
J gene: TRBJ2-1
CDR3 length: 17
V gene: TRBV29-1
CDR3 DNA: TGCAGCGTTGAGGAAGGGACAGGGCGTTTAACCTACAATGAGCAGTTCTTC
CDR3 protein: CSVEEGTGRLTYNEQFF

D gene: NA
clone size: NA
J gene: TRBJ2-2
CDR3 length: 14
V gene: TRBV6-5
CDR3 DNA: TGTGCCAGCAGTCTCTACAGGGCCCAAGGGGAGCTGTTTTTT
CDR3 protein: CASSLYRAQGELFF

D gene: NA
clone size: NA
J gene: TRBJ2-6
CDR3 length: 14
V gene: TRBV28
CDR3 DNA: TGTGCCAGCAGTTCCCTCTCTGGGGCCAACGTCCTGACTTTC
CDR3 protein: CASSSLSGANVLTF